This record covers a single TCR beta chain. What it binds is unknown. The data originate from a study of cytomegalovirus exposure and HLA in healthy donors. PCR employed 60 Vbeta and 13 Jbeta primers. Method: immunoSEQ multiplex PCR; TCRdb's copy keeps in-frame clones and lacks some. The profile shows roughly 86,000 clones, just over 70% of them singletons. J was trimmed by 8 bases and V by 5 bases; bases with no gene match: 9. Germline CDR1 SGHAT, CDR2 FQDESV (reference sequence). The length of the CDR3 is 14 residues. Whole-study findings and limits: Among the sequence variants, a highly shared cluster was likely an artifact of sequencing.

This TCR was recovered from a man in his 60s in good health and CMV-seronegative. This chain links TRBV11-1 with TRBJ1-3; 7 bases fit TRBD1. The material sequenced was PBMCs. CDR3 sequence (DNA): TGTGCCAGCAGCCTACAGGGGAGAAGGGACACCATATATTTT. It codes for CASSLQGRRDTIYF. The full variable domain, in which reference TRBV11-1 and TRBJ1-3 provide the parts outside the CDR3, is EAEVAQSPRYKITEKSQAVAFWCDPISGHATLYWYRQILGQGPELLVQFQDESVVDDSQLPKDRFSAERLKGVDSTLKIQPAELGDSAMYLCASSLQGRRDTIYFGEGSWLTVV.